Below are 19 T cell receptor beta chains sequenced from a single sample in a study of Ad26.COV2.S vaccination and SARS-CoV-2 variants. Treatment described: approximately 18 received Ad26.COV2.S at low or high dose, single or two shots; about five received placebo; per-sample allocation not given. Collection of the samples took place on day 63 after the first injection of vaccine or placebo. Measured with immunoSEQ multiplex PCR; TCRdb has only the in-frame clones, and not every one. This table holds 350,000 to 600,000 clones, approximately 90% found once. This specimen was peripheral blood, taken in a trial of Ad26.COV2.S vaccine versus placebo. These receptor sequences come from a person between 18 and 60 years old who received the Ad26.COV2.S COVID-19 vaccine or a placebo.

V usage is TRBV7-9 and J usage is TRBJ2-1; 7 bases fit TRBD1. In germline, CDR1 is SEHNR, CDR2 FQNEAQ (reference sequence). CDR3 length: 16 amino acids. The J segment lost 8 bases and the V segment lost 5 bases, leaving 15 bases of the junction unmatched. In DNA form, the CDR3 reads TGTGCCAGCAGCAGAAAAGCGGAGAGGGGGCTCGATGAGCAGTTCTTC. Residues: CASSRKAERGLDEQFF.

The chain has TRBV27 and TRBJ2-7; weak D call: TRBD1 (6 bases). The CDR3 is made up of 14 amino acids. V was pared by 3 bases and J by 4 bases, with 13 bases between. Germline V gene lookup returns CDR1 MNHEY and CDR2 SMNVEV (reference sequence). Written as DNA, the CDR3 is TGTGCCAGCAGTTTGTCTAGACAGGCGTACGAGCAGTACTTC. Its protein is CASSLSRQAYEQYF.

The chain joins TRBV4-3 to TRBJ1-6; D is unclear. Germline V gene lookup returns CDR1 LGHNA and CDR2 YSLEER. The CDR3 sequence is 18 residues long. The V gene lost 0 bases and the J gene lost 0 bases, with 12 bases spanning the gap. CDR3 nucleotides: TGCGCCAGCAGCCAAGACGTTGGTAGCAGCTCCTATAATTCACCCCTCCACTTT. This translates into CASSQDVGSSSYNSPLHF.

J is TRBJ2-2 and V is TRBV7-2; no reliable D call. Germline lookup yields CDR1 SGHTA and CDR2 FQGNSA. V dropped 1 base and J dropped 5 bases, with 5 bases sitting between them. The CDR3 has 13 residues. CDR3 sequence reads: CASSLVSTGELFF. Written as DNA, the CDR3 is TGTGCCAGCAGCTTAGTATCGACCGGGGAGCTGTTTTTT.

The chain uses TRBV27 and TRBJ2-1, with D possibly being TRBD2 (6 bases). The germline gives CDR1 MNHEY, CDR2 SMNVEV (reference sequence). Trimming cost V 3 bases and J 4 bases, with 16 bases left between them. The CDR3 has 16 residues. The CDR3 DNA sequence: TGTGCCAGCAGTTTCCGCCTCCGGGACTCTTACAATGAGCAGTTCTTC. It codes for CASSFRLRDSYNEQFF.

The chain links TRBV7-3 to TRBJ2-3; no clear D. The CDR3 spans 14 residues. Trimming left V 1 base short and J 4 bases short, with 9 bases between. Germline V CDR1 and CDR2: SGHTA, FQGTGA. The CDR3 region has the DNA TGTGCCAGCAGCTTAAGTCCGTCCGCAGATACGCAGTATTTT. Translation gives CASSLSPSADTQYF.

CDR3: CAWSGQGSFNSPLHF. CDR3 DNA sequence: TGTGCCTGGAGTGGTCAGGGCAGTTTTAATTCACCCCTCCACTTT. The chain is built from TRBV30 and TRBJ1-6, with D perhaps TRBD1 (5 bases). CDR1 is GTSNPN and CDR2 is SVGIG in the germline V gene (reference sequence). Trimming stripped 1 base from V and 6 bases from J, with 13 bases between. The CDR3 extends over 15 amino acids. Looking up the rest from reference TRBV30 and TRBJ1-6 gives the full variable domain: SQTIHQWPATLVQPVGSPLSLECTVEGTSNPNLYWYRQAAGRGLQLLFYSVGIGQISSEVPQNLSASRPQDRQFILSSKKLLLSDSGFYLCAWSGQGSFNSPLHFGNGTRLTVT.

The V gene is TRBV24-1, the J gene TRBJ2-7; tentatively, D is TRBD1 (6 bases). Germline lookup yields CDR1 KGHDR and CDR2 SFDVKD. The CDR3 sequence is 16 residues long. The V gene lost 3 bases and the J gene lost 2 bases, with 16 bases spanning the gap. The CDR3 loop reads CATSDRGGRVAYEQYF. In DNA, the CDR3 is TGTGCCACCAGTGATCGAGGGGGACGTGTGGCCTACGAGCAGTACTTC.

This chain joins TRBV19 and TRBJ1-2, with 8 bases that match TRBD1. Germline V CDR1 and CDR2: LNHDA, SQIVND (reference sequence). The junction had 12 bases not matched to a gene; V was cut back by 3 bases and J by 6 bases. The CDR3 totals 16 residues. In nucleotides, the CDR3 is TGTGCCAGTAGTATCTCCTCTATTTTGGACAGGGATGGCTACACCTTC. This gives the protein CASSISSILDRDGYTF.

Details on this clone: Other DNA sequences of this sample code for an identical CDR3. V is TRBV29-1 and J is TRBJ2-4, with D tentatively TRBD2 (5 bases). V was shortened by 6 bases and J by 0 bases, with 15 bases between the two germline ends. The CDR3 contains 15 residues. CDR1 and CDR2 from the germline V gene are SQVTM and ANQGSEA. The CDR3 sequence: CSVAPQGLAKNIQYF. The CDR3 region has the DNA TGCAGCGTGGCCCCACAAGGACTAGCCAAAAACATTCAGTACTTC.

The rearrangement links TRBV12-3 or TRBV12-4 to TRBJ1-6, with 8 bases aligning to TRBD1. CDR3 length: 13 amino acids. The V segment lost 7 bases and the J segment 10 bases; nucleotides outside the gene matches: 6. As DNA, the CDR3 is TGTGCCAGCACCGGACAGGGACGCTCACCCCTCCACTTT. Protein product: CASTGQGRSPLHF.

J is TRBJ2-7 and V is TRBV7-2, with D unclear. Between the trimmed V and J ends, which lost 4 bases and 4 bases, there was a span of 26 bases. Germline values: CDR1 SGHTA, CDR2 FQGNSA. The CDR3 extends over 18 amino acids. The CDR3 nucleotides read TGTGCCAGCAGCTCTAATCTGCGTAGTTTGGGTCCTCGGTACGAGCAGTACTTC. Amino acid sequence: CASSSNLRSLGPRYEQYF. The entire variable domain, with the rest obtained from reference TRBV7-2 and TRBJ2-7, is as follows: GAGVSQSPSNKVTEKGKDVELRCDPISGHTALYWYRQSLGQGLEFLIYFQGNSAPDKSGLPSDRFSAERTGGSVSTLTIQRTQQEDSAVYLCASSSNLRSLGPRYEQYFGPGTRLTVT.

J is TRBJ1-1 and V is TRBV15; D is undetermined. This CDR3 is 13 amino acids long. Germline CDR1 is LNHNV and CDR2 is YYDKDF (reference sequence). V shed 1 base and J shed 10 bases, with 13 bases lying between them. This chain's CDR3 is CATSRVGSWGAFF. In nucleotides, the CDR3 is TGTGCCACCAGCAGAGTAGGGTCCTGGGGAGCTTTCTTT.

V gene TRBV3-1 (or the pseudogene TRBV3-2) combines with J gene TRBJ2-1; TRBD2 matches at 12 bases. Trimming at V came to 2 bases and at J to 13 bases, leaving 9 bases not matched to a gene. This CDR3 is built from 15 residues. The germline V gene encodes CDR1 LGHDT and CDR2 YNNKEL (reference sequence). DNA for the CDR3: TGTGCCAGCAGCCAATTTCGTCTAGCGGGAGGGTTTCAGTTCTTC. Its protein is CASSQFRLAGGFQFF.

The chain is built from TRBV19 and TRBJ1-2; D remains unclear. The CDR3 length is 14 residues. V shed 3 bases and J shed 0 bases, with 8 bases lying between them. From germline, CDR1 is LNHDA and CDR2 SQIVND (reference sequence). This CDR3 reads CASSITETNYGYTF. CDR3 DNA sequence: TGTGCCAGTAGTATTACAGAAACTAACTATGGCTACACCTTC.

The chain is built from TRBV11-2 and TRBJ2-5; D not certain. CDR3 length: 14 residues. Germline values: CDR1 SGHAT, CDR2 FQNNGV. V was shortened by 7 bases and J by 2 bases, with 14 bases between the two germline ends. The CDR3 loop is CASTQSPGQETQYF. The DNA for the CDR3 is TGTGCCAGCACCCAGAGTCCGGGTCAAGAGACCCAGTACTTC.

The rearrangement joins TRBV2 to TRBJ2-5, with 10 bases aligning to TRBD2. Germline V gene data show CDR1 as SNHLY and CDR2 as FYNNEI. This CDR3 region has 16 residues. V was pared by 6 bases and J by 5 bases, with 12 bases of the junction left unmatched. The CDR3 DNA reads TGTGCCAGCAGCCAGAGGCTAGCGGGAGACGGGGAGACCCAGTACTTC. This sequence encodes CASSQRLAGDGETQYF.

J is TRBJ1-2 and V is TRBV25-1; D remains unclear. The germline V gene has CDR1 MGHDK and CDR2 SYGVNS. The V gene lost 1 base and the J gene lost 3 bases, with 3 bases spanning the gap. This CDR3 has 12 amino acids. CDR3 sequence: CASSEWDYGYTF. CDR3 in DNA: TGTGCCAGCAGTGAATGGGACTATGGCTACACCTTC.

The chain is built from TRBV19 and TRBJ1-2; 9 bases match TRBD1. Germline V gene sequence: CDR1 LNHDA, CDR2 SQIVND (reference sequence). The CDR3 is 15 amino acids. V gave up 6 bases and J gave up 4 bases; unmatched junction bases: 9. In DNA form, the CDR3 reads TGTGCCAGTAGACGTGGACAGGGGACTGTCTATGGCTACACCTTC. Its translation: CASRRGQGTVYGYTF.